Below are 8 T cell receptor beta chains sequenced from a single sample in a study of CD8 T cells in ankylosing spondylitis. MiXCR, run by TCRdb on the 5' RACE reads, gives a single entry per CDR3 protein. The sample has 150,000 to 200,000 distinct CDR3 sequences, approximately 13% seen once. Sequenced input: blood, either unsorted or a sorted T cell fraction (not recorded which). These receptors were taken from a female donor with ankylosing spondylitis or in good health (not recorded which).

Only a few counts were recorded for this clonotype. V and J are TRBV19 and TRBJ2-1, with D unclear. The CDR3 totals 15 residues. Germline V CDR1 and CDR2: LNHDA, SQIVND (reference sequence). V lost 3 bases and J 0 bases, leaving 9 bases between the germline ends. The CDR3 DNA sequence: TGTGCCAGTAGTATCGACGCCAGCTCCTACAATGAGCAGTTCTTC. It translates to CASSIDASSYNEQFF. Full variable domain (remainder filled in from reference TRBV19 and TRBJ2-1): DGGITQSPKYLFRKEGQNVTLSCEQNLNHDAMYWYRQDPGQGLRLIYYSQIVNDFQKGDIAEGYSVSREKKESFPLTVTSAQKNPTAFYLCASSIDASSYNEQFFGPGTRLTVL.

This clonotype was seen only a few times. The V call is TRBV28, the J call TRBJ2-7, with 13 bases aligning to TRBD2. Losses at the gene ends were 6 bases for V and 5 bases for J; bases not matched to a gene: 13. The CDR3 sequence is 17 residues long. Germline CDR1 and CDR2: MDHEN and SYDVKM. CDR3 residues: CASRPGLAGEFLHEQYF. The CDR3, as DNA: TGTGCCAGCAGACCTGGACTAGCGGGAGAGTTTCTTCACGAGCAGTACTTC.

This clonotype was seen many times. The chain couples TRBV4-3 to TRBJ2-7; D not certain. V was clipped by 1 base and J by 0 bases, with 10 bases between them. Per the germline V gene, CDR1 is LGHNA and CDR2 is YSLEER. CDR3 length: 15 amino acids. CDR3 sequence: CASSQVESASYEQYF. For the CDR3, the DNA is TGCGCCAGCAGCCAAGTTGAGTCGGCCTCCTACGAGCAGTACTTC.

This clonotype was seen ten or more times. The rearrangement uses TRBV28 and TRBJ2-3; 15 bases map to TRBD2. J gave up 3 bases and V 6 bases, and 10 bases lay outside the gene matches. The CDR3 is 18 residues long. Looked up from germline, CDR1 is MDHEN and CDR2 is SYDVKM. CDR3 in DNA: TGTGCCAGCAGGCCACATGGGACTAGCGGGAGGTTGACAGATACGCAGTATTTT. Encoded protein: CASRPHGTSGRLTDTQYF.

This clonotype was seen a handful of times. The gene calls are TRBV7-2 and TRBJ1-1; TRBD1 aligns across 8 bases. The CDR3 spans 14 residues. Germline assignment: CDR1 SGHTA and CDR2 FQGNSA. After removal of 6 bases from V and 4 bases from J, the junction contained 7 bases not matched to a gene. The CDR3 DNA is TGTGCCAGCAGACACTCAACAGGGGGCACTGAAGCTTTCTTT. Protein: CASRHSTGGTEAFF.

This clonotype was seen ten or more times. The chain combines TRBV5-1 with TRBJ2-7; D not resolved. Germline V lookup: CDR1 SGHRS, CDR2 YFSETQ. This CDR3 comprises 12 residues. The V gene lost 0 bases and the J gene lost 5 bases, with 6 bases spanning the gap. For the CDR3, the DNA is TGCGCCAGCAGCTTGGATGGCAACGAGCAGTACTTC. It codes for CASSLDGNEQYF.

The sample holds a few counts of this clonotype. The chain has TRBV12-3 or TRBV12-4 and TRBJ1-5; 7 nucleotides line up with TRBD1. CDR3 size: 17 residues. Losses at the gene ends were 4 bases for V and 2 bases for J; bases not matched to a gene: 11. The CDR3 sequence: CASSSYGAGGRNQPQHF. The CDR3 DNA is TGTGCCAGCAGTTCTTATGGGGCAGGGGGTCGCAATCAGCCCCAGCATTTT.

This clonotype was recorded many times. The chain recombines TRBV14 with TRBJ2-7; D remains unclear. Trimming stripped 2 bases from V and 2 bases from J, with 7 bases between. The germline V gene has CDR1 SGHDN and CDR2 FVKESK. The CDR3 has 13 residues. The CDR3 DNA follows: TGTGCCAGCAGCCAAATGCAGGCCTACGAGCAGTACTTC. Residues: CASSQMQAYEQYF.